This passage covers 29 T cell receptor beta chains from one sample sequenced in a study of CD8 T cells in ankylosing spondylitis (dated by TCRdb to the late 2010s). Points the paper makes about the study in general: Blood from ankylosing spondylitis patients appeared to be characterized by a TCR beta motif made up of fewer than ten highly homologous amino acid variants.

No antigen is known for these receptors. Libraries were constructed by 5' RACE. Sequenced on an Illumina HiSeq 2500. TCRdb redid the processing of the public reads, applying fastp at Q25 and MiXCR, and retained in-frame beta chains. A single entry per CDR3 protein holds the most common genes and DNA from its merged rows. The sample data list around 390,000 distinct CDR3 sequences, and under 25% of these were observed just once. The top ten hold approximately 15% of the sample. Sequences were obtained from blood, either unsorted or a sorted T cell fraction (not recorded which). These receptors all stem from a male donor with ankylosing spondylitis.

V and J are TRBV4-3 and TRBJ2-1; 7 bases agree with TRBD2. V trimming: 1 base; J trimming: 5 bases; junction bases outside the gene matches: 11. The V gene's germline CDR1 is LGHNA and CDR2 YSLEER. The CDR3 has 17 amino acids. For the CDR3, the DNA is TGCGCCAGCAGCCAAGTGAATGTGGGCGGGAGACACAATGAGCAGTTCTTC. Its translation is CASSQVNVGGRHNEQFF.

This clonotype turned up a few times. This chain joins TRBV7-2 and TRBJ2-3, with 10 bases fitting TRBD2. Germline values: CDR1 SGHTA, CDR2 FQGNSA. V gave up 5 bases and J gave up 2 bases; unmatched junction bases: 7. The CDR3 contains 16 residues. This chain's CDR3 is CASSPQAGGHTDTQYF. The CDR3 DNA follows: TGTGCCAGCAGCCCCCAAGCGGGAGGGCACACAGATACGCAGTATTTT.

The chain carries TRBV7-9 and TRBJ2-5; D may be TRBD1 (6 bases). V lost 0 bases and J 2 bases, leaving 7 bases between the germline ends. In germline, CDR1 is SEHNR, CDR2 FQNEAQ (reference sequence). CDR3 length equals 14 residues. CDR3 amino acids: CASSLAQGQETQYF. Written as DNA, the CDR3 is TGTGCCAGCAGCTTAGCCCAGGGGCAAGAGACCCAGTACTTC. The full variable domain, its missing parts supplied by reference TRBV7-9 and TRBJ2-5, is DTGVSQNPRHKITKRGQNVTFRCDPISEHNRLYWYRQTLGQGPEFLTYFQNEAQLEKSRLLSDRFSAERPKGSFSTLEIQRTEQGDSAMYLCASSLAQGQETQYFGPGTRLLVL.

This chain uses TRBV25-1 with TRBJ2-3, with 7 bases aligning to TRBD2. In germline, CDR1 is MGHDK, CDR2 SYGVNS. The CDR3 runs to 16 residues. Trimming at V came to 1 base and at J to 1 base, leaving 5 bases not matched to a gene. DNA for the CDR3: TGTGCCAGCAGTGAATTTCTGGCGGGGGGCACAGATACGCAGTATTTT. It yields the protein CASSEFLAGGTDTQYF.

Only one count was recorded for this clonotype. V gene TRBV10-3 combines with J gene TRBJ2-2; possibly TRBD1 or TRBD2 for D (6 bases each). The V gene lost 1 base and the J gene lost 3 bases, with 12 bases spanning the gap. The CDR3 runs 16 residues. The germline CDR1 and CDR2 sequences are ENHRY and SYGVKD. CDR3 in amino acids: CAISEWGAPHTGELFF. For the CDR3, the DNA is TGTGCCATCAGTGAGTGGGGGGCCCCCCACACCGGGGAGCTGTTTTTT.

This clonotype was counted only a few times. DNA for the CDR3: TGCGCCAGCGCGGGACAGGGAAACACCATATATTTT. Its translation: CASAGQGNTIYF. This chain links TRBV5-1 with TRBJ1-3, with 7 bases identical to TRBD1. CDR3 size: 12 residues. Germline trimming cut 7 bases from V and 4 bases from J; bases unmatched to any gene: 2. The germline V gene encodes CDR1 SGHRS and CDR2 YFSETQ.

This clonotype was observed a few times. The chain combines TRBV20-1 with TRBJ1-3, with D perhaps TRBD1 (5 bases). Looked up from germline, CDR1 is DFQATT and CDR2 is SNEGSKA (reference sequence). The CDR3 is 13 amino acids. With 3 bases removed from V and 3 bases from J, the gap between germline ends came to 9 bases. In DNA, the CDR3 is TGCAGTGCTAGTGCGGGGGTTGGAAACACCATATATTTT. Protein product: CSASAGVGNTIYF.

The chain uses TRBV5-1 and TRBJ1-4; D is unresolved. This CDR3 comprises 12 residues. The V end was cut by 0 bases, the J end by 6 bases, with 3 bases between. In germline, CDR1 is SGHRS, CDR2 YFSETQ. CDR3 residues: CASSLEDEKLFF. DNA of the CDR3: TGCGCCAGCAGCTTGGAGGATGAAAAACTGTTTTTT.

This rearrangement joins TRBV12-3 or TRBV12-4 to TRBJ2-5, with D possibly TRBD2 on 5 matching bases. Trimming pared 4 bases from V and 4 bases from J, leaving 10 bases between. The CDR3 length is 13 residues. The DNA of the CDR3 is TGTGCCAGCAGTTCCACTAGGGTAGAGACCCAGTACTTC. Its translation: CASSSTRVETQYF.

The chain employs TRBV21-1 and TRBJ1-1; the D segment call TRBD1 is taken from the table without a DNA check. TRBV21-1 is shown as a pseudogene. This CDR3 has 15 residues. The CDR3 here is CASSKWGQGGTEAFF. CDR3 sequence (DNA): TGTGCCAGCAGCAAATGGGGACAGGGCGGCACTGAAGCTTTCTTT.

The rearrangement joins TRBV4-1 to TRBJ2-7; possibly TRBD1 for D (9 bases). In germline, CDR1 is MGHRA, CDR2 YSYEKL. This CDR3 contains 15 residues. The V gene lost 6 bases and the J gene lost 3 bases, with 18 bases spanning the gap. The CDR3, as DNA: TGCGCCAGCAGAGAACAGGGGGCGGGGGGCTACGAGCAGTACTTC. The encoded protein is CASREQGAGGYEQYF.

This clonotype showed up many times. DNA of the CDR3: TGCAGTGCTAGAGCGCGCCGTGGGAGGGGTTACAATGAGCAGTTCTTC. This sequence encodes CSARARRGRGYNEQFF. The V gene is TRBV20-1, the J gene TRBJ2-1; the match to TRBD2 covers 7 bases. The CDR3 sequence is 16 residues long. The V and J ends lost 1 base and 4 bases, in that order; junction bases with no gene match: 10. Germline V gene sequence: CDR1 DFQATT, CDR2 SNEGSKA (reference sequence).

V and J are TRBV29-1 and TRBJ2-1; D remains ambiguous. CDR3 size: 12 residues. The V end lost 7 bases, the J end lost 4 bases, and 11 bases lay between the germline ends. Germline V CDR1 and CDR2: SQVTM, ANQGSEA. CDR3 protein: CSGRVEYNEQFF. The CDR3 DNA reads TGCAGCGGGCGAGTAGAGTACAATGAGCAGTTCTTC.

The chain couples TRBV9 to TRBJ2-2; 9 bases line up with TRBD2. The V gene's germline CDR1 is SGDLS and CDR2 YYNGEE. Trimming at V came to 4 bases and at J to 4 bases, leaving 11 bases not matched to a gene. This CDR3 has 17 amino acids. For the CDR3, the DNA is TGTGCCAGCAGCAACCGCTACGGTAGCGGGAGCACCGGGGAGCTGTTTTTT. As protein: CASSNRYGSGSTGELFF.

The table lists this clonotype with a few counts. The chain couples TRBV10-3 to TRBJ1-1; D is undetermined. Germline CDR1 ENHRY, CDR2 SYGVKD. This CDR3 contains 15 residues. V lost 3 bases and J 1 base, leaving 12 bases between the germline ends. The CDR3 coding sequence is TGTGCCATCAGTGACCGGCCGATGGAGAACACTGAAGCTTTCTTT. It codes for CAISDRPMENTEAFF.

The chain links TRBV6-2 or TRBV6-3 to TRBJ1-5, with D unresolved. Trimming stripped 5 bases from V and 2 bases from J, with 10 bases between. In germline, CDR1 is MNHEY, CDR2 SVGEGT. This CDR3 is built from 14 residues. CDR3 sequence reads: CASSDRHGNQPQHF. The DNA for the CDR3 is TGTGCCAGCAGTGACCGACATGGCAATCAGCCCCAGCATTTT.

A few counts support this clonotype. The chain combines TRBV20-1 with TRBJ2-1; 9 bases match TRBD2. The V gene's germline CDR1 is DFQATT and CDR2 SNEGSKA (reference sequence). The trim removed 5 bases at V and 1 base at J, leaving 9 bases unmatched. This CDR3 region has 16 residues. CDR3 DNA sequence: TGCAGTGCTGCCCGGAGGAGCGGGAGGTCCTACAATGAGCAGTTCTTC. This encodes CSAARRSGRSYNEQFF.

This chain links TRBV21-1 with TRBJ2-2. TRBV21-1 is described as a pseudogene. This CDR3 has 11 residues. Written as DNA, the CDR3 is TGTGCCCGCGCCTGGCCCGGGGAGCTGTTTTTT. It codes for CARAWPGELFF.

This sequence joins TRBV3-1 and TRBJ2-3; unclear D gene. From germline, CDR1 is LGHDT and CDR2 YNNKEL (reference sequence). This CDR3 has 13 residues. Trimming removed 0 bases at V and 4 bases at J, with 5 bases between. CDR3 coding DNA: TGTGCCAGCAGCCAAGAAGTGGCAGATACGCAGTATTTT. It translates to CASSQEVADTQYF.

This clonotype was observed many times. The chain couples TRBV20-1 to TRBJ2-3; tentatively, D is TRBD2 (6 bases). This CDR3 has 12 residues. V shed 7 bases and J shed 3 bases, with 11 bases lying between them. Germline V gives CDR1 DFQATT, CDR2 SNEGSKA (reference sequence). The CDR3 region is CSGEAGTDTQYF. The CDR3 DNA is TGCAGTGGAGAGGCGGGAACAGATACGCAGTATTTT.

CDR3 DNA: TGTGCCAGCACCACCATGCTAGCGGACAATGAGCAGTTCTTC. Its protein is CASTTMLADNEQFF. The gene calls are TRBV7-2 and TRBJ2-1; TRBD2 matches at 7 bases. Germline CDR1 reads SGHTA; CDR2 reads FQGNSA. V lost 7 bases and J lost 5; bases outside the gene matches: 8. CDR3 length: 14 residues.

This clonotype was found a few times. This chain connects TRBV4-1 to TRBJ2-7; TRBD2 matches 13 bases. The CDR3 consists of 18 residues. CDR1 and CDR2 from the germline V gene are MGHRA and YSYEKL. The V segment lost 2 bases and the J segment 0 bases; nucleotides outside the gene matches: 7. CDR3 nucleotides: TGCGCCAGCAGCCAATCGACTAGCGGGAGGACGAGCTCCTACGAGCAGTACTTC. It is translated as CASSQSTSGRTSSYEQYF.

The chain employs TRBV6-2 or TRBV6-3 and TRBJ2-7, with TRBD2 identical over 7 bases. V lost 0 bases, J lost 6 bases, and 26 bases stayed unmatched. This CDR3 has 21 amino acids. Germline CDR1 MNHEY, CDR2 SVGEGT. The DNA for the CDR3 is TGTGCCAGCAGTTACTCGAAGGGCCCCTGGGGGGACTACGCCCAACCCAGCGAGCAGTACTTC. Translation gives CASSYSKGPWGDYAQPSEQYF.

The genes are TRBV5-1 and TRBJ2-6; D remains unclear. V lost 5 bases, J lost 0 bases, and 12 bases lay in between. The germline V gene encodes CDR1 SGHRS and CDR2 YFSETQ. The CDR3 contains 16 residues. CDR3 sequence (DNA): TGCGCCAGCAGTGCAGCGTTCAGCTCTGGGGCCAACGTCCTGACTTTC. Protein: CASSAAFSSGANVLTF.

This clonotype turned up a few times. CDR3 amino acids: CASSLAVGDNYGYTF. The CDR3 coding sequence is TGTGCCAGCAGCTTAGCGGTGGGAGATAACTATGGCTACACCTTC. This chain connects TRBV7-2 to TRBJ1-2; no clear D gene. Germline lookup yields CDR1 SGHTA and CDR2 FQGNSA. CDR3 length equals 15 residues. Trimming took 0 bases from V and 1 from J, leaving 9 bases between them.

This clonotype has just a few counts. The chain links TRBV20-1 to TRBJ1-1; D might be TRBD1 (5 bases). Germline V gene sequence: CDR1 DFQATT, CDR2 SNEGSKA (reference sequence). V lost 1 base, J lost 0 bases, and 15 bases lay in between. The CDR3 is 16 residues long. The CDR3 DNA reads as TGCAGTGCTAGAGCCGTAACGGGGGGTATGAACACTGAAGCTTTCTTT. This sequence encodes CSARAVTGGMNTEAFF.

This clonotype was counted only a few times. The J gene is TRBJ2-7, the V gene TRBV28, with D maybe TRBD1 (6 bases). CDR1 MDHEN and CDR2 SYDVKM come from the germline V gene. V was clipped by 2 bases and J by 7 bases, with 12 bases between them. This CDR3 is 13 amino acids long. The chain's CDR3 is CASSLPGVREQYF. The DNA of the CDR3 is TGTGCCAGCAGTTTACCAGGGGTTCGGGAGCAGTACTTC.

This clonotype was counted a few times. The chain has TRBV11-3 and TRBJ2-1; the match to TRBD2 covers 14 bases. In germline, CDR1 is SGHNT, CDR2 YENEEA. The CDR3 length is 15 residues. V shed 0 bases, J shed 12 bases, and the junction held 4 bases outside the gene matches. CDR3 amino acids: CASSLDGTSGSTQFF. The DNA of the CDR3 is TGTGCCAGCAGCTTAGACGGGACTAGCGGGAGTACGCAGTTCTTC.

The sample holds a few counts of this clonotype. The gene calls are TRBV5-6 and TRBJ2-2; perhaps TRBD1 as D (6 bases). CDR1 and CDR2 (germline): SGHDT, YYEEEE. The CDR3 contains 14 residues. Between the trimmed V and J ends, which lost 3 bases and 3 bases, there was a span of 9 bases. CDR3 residues: CASSWGTYTGELFF. The CDR3 DNA is TGTGCCAGCAGCTGGGGGACATACACCGGGGAGCTGTTTTTT. The full variable domain, rest sourced from reference TRBV5-6 and TRBJ2-2, is DAGVTQSPTHLIKTRGQQVTLRCSPKSGHDTVSWYQQALGQGPQFIFQYYEEEERQRGNFPDRFSGHQFPNYSSELNVNALLLGDSALYLCASSWGTYTGELFFGEGSRLTVL.